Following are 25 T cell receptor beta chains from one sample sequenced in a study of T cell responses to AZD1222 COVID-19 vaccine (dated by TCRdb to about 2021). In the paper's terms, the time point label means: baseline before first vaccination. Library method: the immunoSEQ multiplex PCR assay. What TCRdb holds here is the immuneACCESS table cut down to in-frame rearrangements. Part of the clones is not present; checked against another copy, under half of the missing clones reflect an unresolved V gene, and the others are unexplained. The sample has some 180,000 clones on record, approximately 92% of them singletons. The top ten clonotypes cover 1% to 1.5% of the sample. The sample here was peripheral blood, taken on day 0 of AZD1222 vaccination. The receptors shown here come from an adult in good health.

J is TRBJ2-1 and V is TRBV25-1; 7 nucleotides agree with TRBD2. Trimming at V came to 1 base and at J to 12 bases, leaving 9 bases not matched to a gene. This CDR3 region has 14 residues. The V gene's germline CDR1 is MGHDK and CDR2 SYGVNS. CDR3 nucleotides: TGTGCCAGCAGTGAATTTGGGCCAGGCGGGGGGCAGTTCTTC. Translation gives CASSEFGPGGGQFF.

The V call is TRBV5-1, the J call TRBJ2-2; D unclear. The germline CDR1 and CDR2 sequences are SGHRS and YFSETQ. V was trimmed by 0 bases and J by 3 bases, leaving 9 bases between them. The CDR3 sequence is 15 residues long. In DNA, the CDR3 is TGCGCCAGCAGCTTGGCGGGTCTTTACACCGGGGAGCTGTTTTTT. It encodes CASSLAGLYTGELFF.

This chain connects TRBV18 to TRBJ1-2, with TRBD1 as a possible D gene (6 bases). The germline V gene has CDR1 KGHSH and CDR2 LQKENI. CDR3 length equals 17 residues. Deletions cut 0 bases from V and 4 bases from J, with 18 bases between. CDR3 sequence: CASSPPLGRGVGYGYTF. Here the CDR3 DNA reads TGTGCCAGCTCACCACCACTGGGCAGGGGAGTCGGCTATGGCTACACCTTC.

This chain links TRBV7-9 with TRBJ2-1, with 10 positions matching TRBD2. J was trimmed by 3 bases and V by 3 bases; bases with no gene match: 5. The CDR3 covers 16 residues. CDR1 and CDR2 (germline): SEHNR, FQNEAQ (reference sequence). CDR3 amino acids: CASSFFSGGIYNEQFF. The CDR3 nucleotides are TGTGCCAGCAGCTTCTTTAGCGGGGGGATCTACAATGAGCAGTTCTTC.

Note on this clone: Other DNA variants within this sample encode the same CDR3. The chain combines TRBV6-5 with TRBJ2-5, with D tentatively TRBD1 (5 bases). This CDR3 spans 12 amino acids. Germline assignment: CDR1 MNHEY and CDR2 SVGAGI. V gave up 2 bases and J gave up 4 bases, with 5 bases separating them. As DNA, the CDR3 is TGTGCCAGCAGTTACAGGGGAGAGACCCAGTACTTC. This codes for CASSYRGETQYF.

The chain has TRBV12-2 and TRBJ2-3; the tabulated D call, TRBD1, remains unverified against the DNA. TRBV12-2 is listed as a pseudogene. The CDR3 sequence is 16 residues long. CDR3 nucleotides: TGTGCAAGTCGCCCTCGGACAGGTCATAGCACAGATACGCAGTATTTT. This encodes CASRPRTGHSTDTQYF.

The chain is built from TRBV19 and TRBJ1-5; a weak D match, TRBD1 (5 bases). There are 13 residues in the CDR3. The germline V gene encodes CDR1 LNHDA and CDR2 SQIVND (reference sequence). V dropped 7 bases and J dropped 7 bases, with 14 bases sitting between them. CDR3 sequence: CASNDREGQPQHF. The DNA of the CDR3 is TGTGCCAGTAATGACCGTGAGGGGCAGCCCCAGCATTTT.

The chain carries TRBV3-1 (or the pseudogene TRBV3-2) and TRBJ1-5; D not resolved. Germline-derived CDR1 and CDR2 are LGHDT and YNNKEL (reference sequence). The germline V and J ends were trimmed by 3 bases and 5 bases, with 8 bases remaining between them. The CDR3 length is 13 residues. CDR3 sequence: CASSHGRHQPQHF. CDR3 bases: TGTGCCAGCAGCCACGGCCGTCATCAGCCCCAGCATTTT.

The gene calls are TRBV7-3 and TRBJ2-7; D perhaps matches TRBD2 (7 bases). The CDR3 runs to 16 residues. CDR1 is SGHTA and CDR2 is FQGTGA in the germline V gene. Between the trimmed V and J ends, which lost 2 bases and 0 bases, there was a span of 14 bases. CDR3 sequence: CASSLEGGVPSYEQYF. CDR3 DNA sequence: TGTGCCAGCAGCTTAGAGGGGGGGGTCCCCTCCTACGAGCAGTACTTC.

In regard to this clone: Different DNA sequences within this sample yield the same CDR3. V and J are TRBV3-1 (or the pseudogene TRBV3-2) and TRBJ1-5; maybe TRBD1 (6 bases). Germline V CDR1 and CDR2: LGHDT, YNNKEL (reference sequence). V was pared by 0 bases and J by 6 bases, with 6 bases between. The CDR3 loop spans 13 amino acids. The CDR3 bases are TGTGCCAGCAGCCAAGACAGGGGTCAGCCCCAGCATTTT. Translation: CASSQDRGQPQHF.

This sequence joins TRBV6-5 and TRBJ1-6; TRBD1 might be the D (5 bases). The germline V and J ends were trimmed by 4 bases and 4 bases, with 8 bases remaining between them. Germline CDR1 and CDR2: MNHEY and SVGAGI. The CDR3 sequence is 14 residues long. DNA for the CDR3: TGTGCCAGCAGTTGGACATATTATAATTCACCCCTCCACTTT. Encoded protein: CASSWTYYNSPLHF.

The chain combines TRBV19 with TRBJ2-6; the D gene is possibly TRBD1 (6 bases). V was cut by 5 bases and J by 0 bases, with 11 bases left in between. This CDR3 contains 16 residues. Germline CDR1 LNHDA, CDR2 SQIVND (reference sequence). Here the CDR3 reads CASSPGQLSGANVLTF. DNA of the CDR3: TGTGCCAGTAGTCCCGGACAGCTCTCTGGGGCCAACGTCCTGACTTTC.

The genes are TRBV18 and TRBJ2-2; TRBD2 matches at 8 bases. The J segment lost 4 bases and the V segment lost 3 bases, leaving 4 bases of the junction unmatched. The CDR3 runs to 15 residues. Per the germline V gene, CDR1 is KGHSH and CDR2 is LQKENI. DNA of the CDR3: TGTGCCAGCTCACCGGCGGGAGGTGTCACCGGGGAGCTGTTTTTT. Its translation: CASSPAGGVTGELFF.

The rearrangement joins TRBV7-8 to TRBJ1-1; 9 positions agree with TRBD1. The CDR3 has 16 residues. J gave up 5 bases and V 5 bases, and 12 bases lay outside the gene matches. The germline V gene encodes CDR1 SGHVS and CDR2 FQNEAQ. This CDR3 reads CASSRGQGLLWTEAFF. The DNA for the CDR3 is TGTGCCAGCAGCCGAGGACAGGGGCTCCTGTGGACTGAAGCTTTCTTT.

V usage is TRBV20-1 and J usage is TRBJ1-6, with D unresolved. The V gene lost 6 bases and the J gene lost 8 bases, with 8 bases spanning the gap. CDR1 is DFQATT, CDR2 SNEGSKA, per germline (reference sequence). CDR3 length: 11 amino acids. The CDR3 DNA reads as TGCAGTGCCAGAAAGGATTCACCCCTCCACTTT. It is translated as CSARKDSPLHF.

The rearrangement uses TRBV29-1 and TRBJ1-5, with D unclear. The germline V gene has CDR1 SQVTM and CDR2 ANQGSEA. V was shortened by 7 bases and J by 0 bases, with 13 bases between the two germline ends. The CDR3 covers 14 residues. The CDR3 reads CSAAQGNSNQPQHF. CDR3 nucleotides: TGCAGCGCCGCACAAGGGAATAGCAATCAGCCCCAGCATTTT.

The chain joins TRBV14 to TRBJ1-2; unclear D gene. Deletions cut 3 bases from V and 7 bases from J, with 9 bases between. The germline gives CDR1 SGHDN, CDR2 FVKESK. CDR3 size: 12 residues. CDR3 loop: CASSHALGGYTF. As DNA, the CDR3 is TGTGCCAGCAGCCACGCTCTCGGTGGCTACACCTTC.

The CDR3 loop is CASSMTFRTGELFF. The CDR3 DNA reads TGTGCCAGCAGTATGACTTTTAGGACCGGGGAGCTGTTTTTT. This chain links TRBV27 with TRBJ2-2; no firm D call. Germline CDR1 and CDR2: MNHEY and SMNVEV (reference sequence). Trimming removed 5 bases from V and 5 bases from J, with 12 bases in between. This CDR3 comprises 14 residues.

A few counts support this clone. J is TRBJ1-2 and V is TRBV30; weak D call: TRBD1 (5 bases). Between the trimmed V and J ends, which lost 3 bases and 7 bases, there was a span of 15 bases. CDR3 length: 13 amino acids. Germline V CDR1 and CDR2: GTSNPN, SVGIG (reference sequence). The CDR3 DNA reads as TGTGCCTGGAGATTCAGGGAGTCCAGTGGCTACACCTTC. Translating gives CAWRFRESSGYTF.

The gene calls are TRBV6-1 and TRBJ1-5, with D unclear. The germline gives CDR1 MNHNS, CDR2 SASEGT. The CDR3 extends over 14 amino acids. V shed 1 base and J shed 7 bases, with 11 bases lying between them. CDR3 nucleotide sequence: TGTGCCAGCAGTGAAGGGCCCAAAGGACAGCCCCAGCATTTT. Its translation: CASSEGPKGQPQHF.

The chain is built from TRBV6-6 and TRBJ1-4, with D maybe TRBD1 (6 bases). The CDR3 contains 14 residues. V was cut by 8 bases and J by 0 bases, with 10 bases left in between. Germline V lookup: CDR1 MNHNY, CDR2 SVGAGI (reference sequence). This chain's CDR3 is CASGRQATNEKLFF. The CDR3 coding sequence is TGTGCCAGCGGACGACAGGCAACTAATGAAAAACTGTTTTTT.

DNA of the CDR3: TGTGCCTGGGGGACTAGCGGGGGCGAGCAGTACTTC. This codes for CAWGTSGGEQYF. The chain recombines TRBV30 with TRBJ2-7; 14 bases are a match to TRBD2. Germline CDR1 reads GTSNPN; CDR2 reads SVGIG (reference sequence). J lost 6 bases, V lost 5 bases, and 0 bases had no gene match. The CDR3 covers 12 residues.

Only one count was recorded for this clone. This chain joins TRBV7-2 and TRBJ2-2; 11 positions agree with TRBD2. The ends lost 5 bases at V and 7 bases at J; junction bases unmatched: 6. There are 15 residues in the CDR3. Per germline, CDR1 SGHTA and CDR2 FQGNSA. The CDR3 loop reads CASSLSGGANGELFF. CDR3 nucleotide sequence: TGTGCCAGCAGCCTTAGCGGGGGGGCAAACGGGGAGCTGTTTTTT.

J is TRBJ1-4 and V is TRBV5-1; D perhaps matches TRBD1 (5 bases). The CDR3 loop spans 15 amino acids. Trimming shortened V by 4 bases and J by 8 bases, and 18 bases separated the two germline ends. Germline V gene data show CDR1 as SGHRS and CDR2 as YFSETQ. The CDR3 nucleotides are TGCGCCAGCAGCAGAACAGGTGACTCCGGGGAAAAACTGTTTTTT. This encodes CASSRTGDSGEKLFF.

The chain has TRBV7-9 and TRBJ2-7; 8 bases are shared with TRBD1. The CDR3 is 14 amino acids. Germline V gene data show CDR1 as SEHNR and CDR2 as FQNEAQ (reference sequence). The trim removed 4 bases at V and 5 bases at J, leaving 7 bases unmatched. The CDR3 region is CASSSDRVFHEQYF. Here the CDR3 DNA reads TGTGCCAGCAGCTCGGACAGGGTGTTCCACGAGCAGTACTTC.